Listed below are T cell receptor beta chains from one sample, sequenced in a study of blood T cell repertoires in COVID-19. Here immunoSEQ multiplex PCR was the method, and the copy in TCRdb shows in-frame clones only, minus some. Altogether a few hundred thousand clones are present, about nine tenths being singletons, with the ten largest covering about 0.6%. Material: PBMCs or T cells enriched from blood (not recorded which). These TCRs come from a man aged 18 to 29 who had recovered from COVID-19. Both conserved end residues are part of each CDR3. The D gene is left open where the match is weak. The size of a clone is reported for some rows only, either as once, few or many, or as a class for expanded clones.

TRBV20-1	TRBJ2-7	NA	NA	TGCAGTGCTTCCGGCGAGGGCGAGCAGTACTTC	CSASGEGEQYF
TRBV4-1	TRBJ2-1	TRBD1	NA	TGCGCCAGCAGCCAGTTCGGGACAGCATACAATGAGCAGTTCTTC	CASSQFGTAYNEQFF
TRBV18	TRBJ2-5	NA	once	TGTGCCAGCTCATACTCCGAGACCCAGTACTTC	CASSYSETQYF
TRBV7-3	TRBJ2-1	TRBD2	once	TGTGCCAGCAGCCAAACTAGCGGAAACTGGAATGAGCAGTTCTTC	CASSQTSGNWNEQFF
TRBV6-1	TRBJ1-4	NA	NA	TGTGCCAGCAGTGACAGGATTGCAACTAATGAAAAACTGTTTTTT	CASSDRIATNEKLFF
TRBV11-2	TRBJ2-2	TRBD2	NA	TGTGCCAGCAGCTTAAGGACTAGCTCGCCCGGGGAGCTGTTTTTT	CASSLRTSSPGELFF
TRBV21-1	TRBJ2-5	NA	NA	TGTGCCAGTCCCGGACTAGGAGAGACCCAGTACTTC	CASPGLGETQYF
TRBV5-1	TRBJ1-5	NA	NA	TGCGCCAGCAGCTCGCCAGGACAGACGGGCAATCAGCCCCAGCATTTT	CASSSPGQTGNQPQHF
TRBV2	TRBJ1-2	NA	NA	TGTGCCAGCCTCCGGGATGGCTACACCTTC	CASLRDGYTF
TRBV5-5	TRBJ2-3	TRBD2	few	TGTGCCAGCAGCTTGGGTCCACTAGCGGGACGGGATACGCAGTATTTT	CASSLGPLAGRDTQYF
TRBV2	TRBJ1-2	NA	NA	TGTGCCAGCCTCAAAGGCGGGAGCTATGGCTACACCTTC	CASLKGGSYGYTF
TRBV19	TRBJ1-1	NA	NA	TGTGCCAGTAGTATGGCGGGAGGGAGAACTGAAGCTTTCTTT	CASSMAGGRTEAFF
TRBV11-2	TRBJ2-7	NA	NA	TGTGCCAGCAGCTTAGTCTTGGCGGGACCCAACTACGAGCAGTACTTC	CASSLVLAGPNYEQYF
TRBV12-3/TRBV12-4	TRBJ1-5	NA	few	TGTGCCAGCAGTCGAGGGGGAAATCAGCCCCAGCATTTT	CASSRGGNQPQHF
TRBV28	TRBJ2-5	TRBD2	once	TGTGCCAGCGCAGGACTTGGGACTAGCGACGGTGAGACCCAGTACTTC	CASAGLGTSDGETQYF
TRBV3-1/TRBV3-2	TRBJ2-5	NA	NA	TGTGCCAGCAGCCAGGGGGCTAGACTTGGGGCCCAGTACTTC	CASSQGARLGAQYF
TRBV27	TRBJ1-6	TRBD1	NA	TGTGCCAGCAGCGGACAGGTGCCGAATTCACCCCTCCACTTT	CASSGQVPNSPLHF
TRBV5-1	TRBJ1-3	TRBD1	few	TGCGCCAGCAGCTTACAGGGGGCGCGGGGAAACACCATATATTTT	CASSLQGARGNTIYF